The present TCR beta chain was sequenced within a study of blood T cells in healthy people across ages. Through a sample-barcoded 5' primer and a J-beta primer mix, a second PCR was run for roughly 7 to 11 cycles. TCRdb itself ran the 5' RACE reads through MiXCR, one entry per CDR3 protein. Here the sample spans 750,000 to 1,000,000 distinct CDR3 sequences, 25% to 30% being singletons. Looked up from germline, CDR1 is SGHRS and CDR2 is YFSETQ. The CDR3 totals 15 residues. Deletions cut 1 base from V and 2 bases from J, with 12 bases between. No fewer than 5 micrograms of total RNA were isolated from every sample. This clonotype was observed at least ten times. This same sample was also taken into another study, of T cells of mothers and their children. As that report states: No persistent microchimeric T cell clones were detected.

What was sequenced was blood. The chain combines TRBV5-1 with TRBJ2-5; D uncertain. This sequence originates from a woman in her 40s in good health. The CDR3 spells CASSLFSRQQETQYF. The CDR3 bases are TGCGCCAGCAGCTTGTTTTCCAGGCAACAAGAGACCCAGTACTTC. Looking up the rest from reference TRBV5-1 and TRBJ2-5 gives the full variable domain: KAGVTQTPRYLIKTRGQQVTLSCSPISGHRSVSWYQQTPGQGLQFLFEYFSETQRNKGNFPGRFSGRQFSNSRSEMNVSTLELGDSALYLCASSLFSRQQETQYFGPGTRLLVL.